Many counts were recorded for the clone carrying this T cell receptor beta chain. The antigen remains undetermined. Unsorted libraries were prepared from 2 million PBMCs held at -80 C. This specimen belongs to a study of neurological immune-mediated disorders. Notes on the study in general: Patients with HTLV-1-associated myelopathy showed the most TCR clonal expansion. Those with multiple sclerosis showed the least, falling below healthy controls.

The authors produced cDNA by 5'RACE using 10-nucleotide random UMIs. Every sequencing run gave over 180 million TCR-beta sequences, taken from 15-18 subjects. In TCRdb, the 5' RACE reads were re-called with MiXCR into one record per CDR3 protein. This sample has 71,000 or so distinct CDR3 sequences, with roughly 4.7% found just once. There are 13 residues in the CDR3. The ends were cut back, 6 bases at V and 1 base at J, with 9 bases in the middle. This clonotype was obtained from a woman aged 25 to 39 with multiple sclerosis. Source material: PBMCs. This chain joins TRBV12-3 or TRBV12-4 and TRBJ1-1; D call uncertain. CDR3 sequence: CASSSGPNTEAFF. CDR3 sequence (DNA): TGTGCCAGCAGCTCCGGCCCGAACACTGAAGCTTTCTTT.